This T cell receptor beta chain was sequenced during a study of T-cell reconstitution after alpha-beta-depleted transplantation in children. Unique molecular identifiers were incorporated into the prepared TCRbeta library. TCRdb redid the calling of the PCR reads with MiXCR, one entry per CDR3 protein. Of hundreds of thousands of distinct CDR3 sequences listed, roughly a tenth are singletons. Trimming cost V 7 bases and J 5 bases, with 9 bases left between them. Germline V CDR1 and CDR2: DFQATT, SNEGSKA (reference sequence). The CDR3 spans 10 residues. Study-level findings and limits: About two months after transplant, alpha-beta T cells reportedly came from several hundred expanded graft clones. The study traced high day-60 TCRbeta diversity in some patients to surviving recipient T cells and thymic progenitors. T-cell counts and diversity were attributed mostly to newly produced T cells one year after transplant.

With regard to this clonotype: Its antigen remains unidentified.

The sequences come from PBMCs, collected before TCRalphabeta/CD19-depleted stem cell transplant. The chain uses TRBV20-1 and TRBJ2-7; unclear D gene. This TCR derives from a child under two years old with acute myeloid leukemia, due to receive a stem cell transplant. CDR3 DNA: TGCAGTGTCCGAAGGGACGAGCAGTACTTC. It is translated as CSVRRDEQYF.